This T cell receptor (beta chain) derives from a study of cytomegalovirus exposure and HLA in healthy donors. Study results and caveats: Reportedly, TCR beta sequences accurately predicted HLA-A and HLA-B alleles in most subjects.

In germline, CDR1 is LNHNV, CDR2 YYDKDF (reference sequence). The CDR3 has 16 residues. Germline trimming cut 0 bases from V and 7 bases from J; bases unmatched to any gene: 7. It was with 60 Vbeta and 13 Jbeta primers that the PCR ran. TCRdb's table, derived via immunoSEQ multiplex PCR, lists solely in-frame clones and lacks some. The sample includes roughly 140,000 clones, about 75% seen only once; the top ten take 1.5% to 2%. In this sample, this clone turned up a few times. Its antigen is still unknown. The TCR sequence derives from a woman between 25 and 40 years old in good health and CMV-seronegative. The specimen sequenced was PBMCs. This chain joins TRBV15 and TRBJ2-1; 9 nucleotides agree with TRBD2. CDR3 coding DNA: TGTGCCACCAGCAGAGACGGCGGGGGGGCCGGGAATGAGCAGTTCTTC. Encoded protein: CATSRDGGGAGNEQFF. Together with reference TRBV15 and TRBJ2-1, the CDR3 gives the full variable domain: DAMVIQNPRYQVTQFGKPVTLSCSQTLNHNVMYWYQQKSSQAPKLLFHYYDKDFNNEADTPDNFQSRRPNTSFCFLDIRSPGLGDTAMYLCATSRDGGGAGNEQFFGPGTRLTVL.